The present entry profiles one T cell receptor (beta chain) with its context. The antigen is unknown. The data derive from a study of type 1 regulatory T cells. General study points: Type 1 regulatory T cells had a more restricted TCR repertoire than non-type 1 regulatory T cells.

From the reads, TCRdb called clonotypes with MiXCR, one entry per CDR3 protein. In the table there are tens of thousands of distinct CDR3 sequences, 20% of which are singletons. CDR3 length: 14 amino acids. The trim removed 6 bases at V and 10 bases at J, leaving 10 bases unmatched. The rearrangement uses TRBV12-3 or TRBV12-4 and TRBJ2-1, with 9 bases aligning to TRBD2. The specimen sequenced was cultured type 1 regulatory T (Tr1) cells, either the whole culture or a sorted fraction (not recorded which). The source of this sequence is a human donor in good health. The DNA for the CDR3 is TGTGCCAGCAGAAGAACGGCGGGAGGGCTCGAGCAGTTCTTC. Protein: CASRRTAGGLEQFF.